This T cell receptor (beta chain) was identified in a study of CD8 T cells in ankylosing spondylitis. This clonotype has more than one count but fewer than ten. What it recognizes is unknown. Study results and caveats: According to the report, clones linked to the disease were significantly enriched in matched synovial fluid samples taken from ankylosing spondylitis patients.

MiXCR, run by TCRdb on the 5' RACE reads, gives a single entry per CDR3 protein. Of approximately 90,000 distinct CDR3 sequences in the sample, about 7.7% were seen once. This CDR3 contains 12 residues. V lost 5 bases, J lost 8 bases, and 2 bases stayed unmatched. Germline CDR1 is SEHNR and CDR2 is FQNEAQ (reference sequence). The chain is built from TRBV7-9 and TRBJ1-4, with TRBD1 matching over 7 bases. The sample taken for sequencing was blood, either unsorted or a sorted T cell fraction (not recorded which). This TCR came from a male donor with ankylosing spondylitis or in good health (not recorded which). CDR3 sequence (DNA): TGTGCCAGCAGCGCGGACAGGGAAAAACTGTTTTTT. It translates to CASSADREKLFF.